The entry below describes one T cell receptor (beta chain). What it binds is unknown. The sample belongs to a study of shared clonotypes between healthy human individuals. General observations from the study: Lower generation probabilities were found for non-shared clonotypes than for those shared by all four donors.

It was CD45RO-negative cells, positively selected for CCR7, that made up naive CD8 cells, with terminally differentiated effector memory CD45RA+ cells excluded. At deep level, the assay was performed. The method was immunoSEQ multiplex PCR; TCRdb's version includes in-frame clones alone and lacks a portion of them. Altogether 1.5 million to 2.5 million clones are present, roughly 94% being singletons, with the ten largest covering around 1.2%. Specimen: naive CD8+ T cells sorted from blood. The sequence came from a man aged 18 to 29 in good health.

The CDR3 DNA sequence: TGTGCCAGCAGCGTAGCTACCGGGGGCTTTTCGGGGGAGCTGTTTTTT. Translating gives CASSVATGGFSGELFF. The chain has TRBV9 and TRBJ2-2; the D call may be TRBD1 or TRBD2 (6 bases each). This CDR3 spans 16 amino acids. V lost 0 bases to trimming and J lost 8 bases, with 17 bases between them. From germline, CDR1 is SGDLS and CDR2 YYNGEE. The full variable domain, its missing parts supplied by reference TRBV9 and TRBJ2-2, is DSGVTQTPKHLITATGQRVTLRCSPRSGDLSVYWYQQSLDQGLQFLIQYYNGEERAKGNILERFSAQQFPDLHSELNLSSLELGDSALYFCASSVATGGFSGELFFGEGSRLTVL.